This TCR beta chain emerged from a study of a mutant IDH1 vaccine in newly diagnosed glioma. Points on this clone: Its specificity is unknown.

The data were produced by immunoSEQ multiplex PCR, yet TCRdb's version contains in-frame clones alone and is incomplete. The sample contains fewer than 150,000 clones, 90% of which appear only once. The time point is: week 11, during vaccination. What each vaccine dose contained was 300 ug of mutant IDH1 20-mer peptide, accompanied by topical imiquimod. Trimming cost V 1 base and J 5 bases, with 9 bases left between them. Germline CDR1 reads SGHNT; CDR2 reads YENEEA. CDR3 size: 14 residues. The specimen was PBMCs, collected from a glioma patient whose treatment included an IDH1 peptide vaccine. This sequence joins TRBV11-3 and TRBJ2-1; a weak D match, TRBD1 (5 bases). This TCR was sampled from a woman in her forties or fifties with glioma. The CDR3 spells CASSLGAGHNEQFF. The CDR3 DNA is TGTGCCAGCAGCTTAGGTGCAGGGCACAATGAGCAGTTCTTC.